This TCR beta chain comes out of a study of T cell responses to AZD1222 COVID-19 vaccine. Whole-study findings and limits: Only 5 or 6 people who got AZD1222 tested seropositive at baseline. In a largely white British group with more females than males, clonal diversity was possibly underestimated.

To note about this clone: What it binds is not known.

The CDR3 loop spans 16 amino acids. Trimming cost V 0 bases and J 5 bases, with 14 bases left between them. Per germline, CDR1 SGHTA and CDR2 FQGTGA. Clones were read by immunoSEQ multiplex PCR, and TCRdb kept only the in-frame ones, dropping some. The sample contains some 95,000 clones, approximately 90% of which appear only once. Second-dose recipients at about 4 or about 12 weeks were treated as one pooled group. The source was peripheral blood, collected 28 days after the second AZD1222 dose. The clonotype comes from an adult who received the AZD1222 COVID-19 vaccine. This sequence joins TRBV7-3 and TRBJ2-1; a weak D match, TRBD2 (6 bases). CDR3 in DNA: TGTGCCAGCAGCTTAACGATGTGGGGGGAGGACAATGAGCAGTTCTTC. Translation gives CASSLTMWGEDNEQFF.